A single sample gave rise to the 17 T cell receptor beta chains below, sequenced in a study of T cell responses to AZD1222 COVID-19 vaccine. The table came from immunoSEQ multiplex PCR; TCRdb's copy has only in-frame clones and leaves some out. The profile shows about 130,000 clones, roughly 88% of them singletons. The sample consisted of peripheral blood, taken on day 0 of AZD1222 vaccination. The receptors come from an adult in good health.

This chain uses TRBV6-5 with TRBJ2-3; D is ambiguous. This CDR3 contains 16 residues. CDR1 is MNHEY, CDR2 SVGAGI, per germline. With 2 bases removed from V and 2 bases from J, the gap between germline ends came to 14 bases. The CDR3 region has the DNA TGTGCCAGCAGTTACCCTCCTGGCCTCATCACAGATACGCAGTATTTT. Protein: CASSYPPGLITDTQYF.

The chain uses TRBV10-2 and TRBJ2-5; 8 nucleotides line up with TRBD2. The CDR3 loop spans 14 amino acids. Germline CDR1 is WSHSY and CDR2 is SAAADI. J was trimmed by 4 bases and V by 6 bases; bases with no gene match: 7. The CDR3, as DNA: TGCGCCAGCAGCTCCAGCCTAGCGGGAGAGACCCAGTACTTC. This codes for CASSSSLAGETQYF.

CDR3: CASSLGQGGNQPQHF. CDR3 bases: TGTGCCAGCAGCCTCGGACAGGGAGGGAATCAGCCCCAGCATTTT. The chain carries TRBV6-5 and TRBJ1-5; TRBD1 matches 8 bases. There are 15 residues in the CDR3. J lost 4 bases, V lost 6 bases, and 8 bases had no gene match. Germline CDR1 reads MNHEY; CDR2 reads SVGAGI.

The chain couples TRBV28 to TRBJ2-5; 7 bases align to TRBD2. This CDR3 comprises 13 residues. Germline values: CDR1 MDHEN, CDR2 SYDVKM. V lost 5 bases and J lost 5; bases outside the gene matches: 5. The CDR3 nucleotides are TGTGCCAGCAGTCAAGCGGGGTTGGAGACCCAGTACTTC. It yields the protein CASSQAGLETQYF.

Here the CDR3 reads CASSVQAGSKETQYF. The DNA for the CDR3 is TGTGCCAGCAGCGTCCAAGCGGGGTCAAAAGAGACCCAGTACTTC. The chain links TRBV9 to TRBJ2-5; 7 nucleotides match TRBD2. This CDR3 is 15 amino acids long. Germline V gene sequence: CDR1 SGDLS, CDR2 YYNGEE. With V trimmed by 2 bases and J by 3 bases, 7 bases remained unmatched. The full variable domain, its missing parts supplied by reference TRBV9 and TRBJ2-5, is DSGVTQTPKHLITATGQRVTLRCSPRSGDLSVYWYQQSLDQGLQFLIQYYNGEERAKGNILERFSAQQFPDLHSELNLSSLELGDSALYFCASSVQAGSKETQYFGPGTRLLVL.

This clone was seen a single time. The chain combines TRBV24-1 with TRBJ2-7, with a tentative D call TRBD2 (6 bases). CDR1 and CDR2 (germline): KGHDR, SFDVKD. Trimming removed 5 bases from V and 6 bases from J, with 13 bases in between. This CDR3 has 13 amino acids. The DNA of the CDR3 is TGTGCCACCAGTGCCACTAGCACTTCCGAGCAGTACTTC. This sequence encodes CATSATSTSEQYF.

The rearrangement links TRBV6-6 to TRBJ2-7; no definite D call. Germline loops: CDR1 MNHNY, CDR2 SVGAGI (reference sequence). The CDR3 covers 11 residues. Trimming cost V 6 bases and J 5 bases, with 8 bases left between them. CDR3 amino acids: CASSPRHEQYF. The CDR3 nucleotides are TGTGCCAGCAGCCCTCGGCACGAGCAGTACTTC.

The sample holds one count of this clone. CDR3 sequence: CASPPGQGGYLYF. The CDR3 DNA follows: TGCGCCAGCCCTCCCGGCCAGGGGGGATATCTTTACTTC. This chain links TRBV5-1 with TRBJ2-7; D is possibly TRBD1 (7 bases). The CDR3 length is 13 residues. The germline V gene encodes CDR1 SGHRS and CDR2 YFSETQ. Trimming pared 7 bases from V and 13 bases from J, leaving 24 bases between.

This clone has more than one count but fewer than ten. This chain connects TRBV18 to TRBJ1-3; D not certain. Germline values: CDR1 KGHSH, CDR2 LQKENI. V gave up 1 base and J gave up 8 bases, with 6 bases separating them. The length of the CDR3 is 12 residues. The DNA for the CDR3 is TGTGCCAGCTCACCACGGAAGGACACCATATATTTT. Translating gives CASSPRKDTIYF.

This chain joins TRBV19 and TRBJ1-5; a weak D match, TRBD1 (5 bases). CDR1 LNHDA and CDR2 SQIVND come from the germline V gene (reference sequence). V was trimmed by 8 bases and J by 5 bases, leaving 16 bases between them. The CDR3 runs to 14 residues. The chain's CDR3 is CASRLDITDQPQHF. The CDR3 coding sequence is TGTGCCAGTCGGCTGGACATCACGGATCAGCCCCAGCATTTT.

The chain combines TRBV4-3 with TRBJ2-7; D possibly uses TRBD1 or TRBD2 (5 bases each). The CDR3 runs 15 residues. The V and J ends lost 0 bases and 4 bases respectively, with 13 bases between them. In germline, CDR1 is LGHNA, CDR2 YSLEER. This chain's CDR3 is CASSQDNRGWYEQYF. The CDR3 nucleotides are TGCGCCAGCAGCCAAGATAACCGGGGCTGGTACGAGCAGTACTTC.

This chain connects TRBV19 to TRBJ2-1; 15 bases are shared with TRBD2. The CDR3 extends over 18 amino acids. The germline gives CDR1 LNHDA, CDR2 SQIVND (reference sequence). The J segment lost 9 bases and the V segment lost 3 bases, leaving 12 bases of the junction unmatched. Written as DNA, the CDR3 is TGTGCCAGTAGTATGAGAACCGGGACTAGCGGGGGGACTGGTGAGCAGTTCTTC. The encoded protein is CASSMRTGTSGGTGEQFF.

This clone was seen just once. This chain joins TRBV5-4 and TRBJ2-1; possibly TRBD1 or TRBD2 for D (6 bases each). The CDR3 totals 16 residues. Germline CDR1 SGHNT, CDR2 YYREEE (reference sequence). The V end was cut by 6 bases, the J end by 9 bases, with 25 bases between. For the CDR3, the DNA is TGTGCCAGCATCCAAGGGGGGCAGGCGGGTTATGGTGAGCAGTTCTTC. This encodes CASIQGGQAGYGEQFF.

The genes are TRBV21-1 and TRBJ2-7; the table calls TRBD2, which could not be checked here. TRBV21-1 is an annotated pseudogene. The CDR3 is 17 amino acids. The CDR3 region is CASSKIKASGCTYEQYF. In DNA form, the CDR3 reads TGTGCCAGCAGCAAAATAAAGGCTAGCGGATGTACCTACGAGCAGTACTTC.

The chain is built from TRBV7-3 and TRBJ2-7; 7 bases line up with TRBD1. CDR1 is SGHTA and CDR2 is FQGTGA in the germline V gene. This CDR3 contains 13 residues. V lost 5 bases and J lost 6; bases outside the gene matches: 7. The CDR3 DNA follows: TGTGCCAGCAGCGTACAGGGGTTAGGCGAGCAGTACTTC. Its translation: CASSVQGLGEQYF.

A few counts support this clone. The V and J genes are TRBV6-1 and TRBJ1-2, with D unresolved. CDR3 size: 16 residues. CDR1 is MNHNS and CDR2 is SASEGT in the germline V gene. Trimming removed 2 bases from V and 0 bases from J, with 13 bases in between. Here the CDR3 reads CASSERSGQANYGYTF. CDR3 nucleotide sequence: TGTGCCAGCAGTGAACGATCAGGTCAAGCTAACTATGGCTACACCTTC.

The chain recombines TRBV21-1 with TRBJ2-2; TRBD1, the D gene given by the table, was not confirmed from the DNA. TRBV21-1 represents a pseudogene. CDR3 length: 15 amino acids. The chain's CDR3 is CASNRTGKNTGELFF. The DNA of the CDR3 is TGTGCCAGCAACAGGACAGGGAAAAACACCGGGGAGCTGTTTTTT.